This T cell receptor (beta chain) was sequenced for a study of blood T cells in healthy people across ages. General observations from the study: The study found more naive CD4+ cells and higher diversity in long-lived than aged donors. Estimates based on one million T cells were treated as lower bounds.

A sample-barcoded 5' primer and a J-beta primer mix were used in a second PCR of about 6 to 11 cycles. TCRdb passed the 5' RACE reads through MiXCR, listing each CDR3 protein once. The sample yields 800,000 to 950,000 distinct CDR3 sequences, about 27% seen once. V was shortened by 2 bases and J by 10 bases, with 11 bases between the two germline ends. The CDR3 is 12 residues long. PBMCs numbering at least 7 million were isolated per sample. In the case of this clonotype: Its matching antigen is unknown.

These same records also appear under a second study, on T cells of mothers and their children. This second study says: Sequencing returned over 9.5 million TCR beta CDR3 reads per mother and about 2.9 million per child.

Sequenced input: blood. The V call is TRBV12-3 or TRBV12-4, the J call TRBJ1-1; no firm D call. This clonotype was obtained from a woman in her thirties or forties in good health. CDR3 in amino acids: CASSLTRTSAFF. CDR3 sequence (DNA): TGTGCCAGCAGTTTAACACGGACCTCAGCTTTCTTT.